The next 16 T cell receptor beta chains were all read from a single sample in a study of T cell changes during pregnancy in multiple sclerosis. The protocol was immunoSEQ multiplex PCR, while the TCRdb copy is restricted to in-frame clones and leaves out a portion. Among tens of thousands of clones listed, nearly 95% were seen once. Sample: CD8+ T cells from peripheral blood mononuclear cells, taken in the third trimester of pregnancy. The source is a female donor with multiple sclerosis, enrolled in a pregnancy study.

The genes are TRBV5-1 and TRBJ2-7, with D tentatively TRBD1 (5 bases). The CDR3 length is 14 residues. V was trimmed by 4 bases and J by 5 bases, leaving 16 bases between them. Germline CDR1 reads SGHRS; CDR2 reads YFSETQ. The CDR3 is CASSTGEESHEQYF. The CDR3 DNA reads as TGCGCCAGCAGCACAGGAGAGGAGAGCCACGAGCAGTACTTC.

The chain combines TRBV2 with TRBJ2-1, with TRBD2 matching over 12 bases. V was clipped by 6 bases and J by 7 bases; unmatched bases: 4. This CDR3 spans 14 amino acids. CDR1 is SNHLY and CDR2 is FYNNEI in the germline V gene. The CDR3 is CASRTSGGRNEQFF. The CDR3 DNA reads as TGTGCCAGCAGAACTAGCGGGGGGAGGAATGAGCAGTTCTTC.

This clone was observed once. CDR3 bases: TGTGCCATCAGGGGCGCAGGGCCGTACAATGAGCAGTTCTTC. The encoded protein is CAIRGAGPYNEQFF. The genes are TRBV10-3 and TRBJ2-1; possible D gene TRBD1, 5 bases. The ends were cut back, 6 bases at V and 4 bases at J, with 13 bases in the middle. This CDR3 is 14 amino acids long. Germline V lookup: CDR1 ENHRY, CDR2 SYGVKD.

This clone was picked up a small number of times. This chain connects TRBV19 to TRBJ1-1; D gene uncertain. This CDR3 comprises 15 residues. Deletions cut 3 bases from V and 1 base from J, with 12 bases between. Germline V lookup: CDR1 LNHDA, CDR2 SQIVND (reference sequence). DNA for the CDR3: TGTGCCAGTAGTATTCGGGCCAGCGGGAACACTGAAGCTTTCTTT. Protein: CASSIRASGNTEAFF.

This chain links TRBV4-2 with TRBJ2-2; no firm D call. The CDR3 has 12 residues. Germline V gene sequence: CDR1 LGHNA, CDR2 YNFKEQ. Trimming took off 4 bases at V and 9 bases at J, with 9 bases between the two ends. CDR3 sequence reads: CASSLLERELFF. CDR3 nucleotides: TGTGCCAGCAGCCTCCTGGAGAGGGAGCTGTTTTTT.

V usage is TRBV4-3 and J usage is TRBJ1-1; unclear D gene. Trimming left V 0 bases short and J 4 bases short, with 12 bases between. This CDR3 has 15 amino acids. Germline CDR1 reads LGHNA; CDR2 reads YSLEER. The CDR3 DNA follows: TGCGCCAGCAGCCAAGATCGGGGTTTGGGCACTGAAGCTTTCTTT. It codes for CASSQDRGLGTEAFF.

This chain uses TRBV9 with TRBJ1-3; the match to TRBD1 covers 7 bases. The V gene's germline CDR1 is SGDLS and CDR2 YYNGEE. J was trimmed by 0 bases and V by 5 bases; bases with no gene match: 5. The CDR3 sequence is 15 residues long. CDR3 nucleotides: TGTGCCAGCAGGGGACAGACGAACTCTGGAAACACCATATATTTT. This encodes CASRGQTNSGNTIYF. Together with reference TRBV9 and TRBJ1-3, the CDR3 gives the full variable domain: DSGVTQTPKHLITATGQRVTLRCSPRSGDLSVYWYQQSLDQGLQFLIQYYNGEERAKGNILERFSAQQFPDLHSELNLSSLELGDSALYFCASRGQTNSGNTIYFGEGSWLTVV.

This clone has just one count. In DNA, the CDR3 is TGTGCCAGCAGCTTAGGGACAGGGAAGAGCACAGATACGCAGTATTTT. This codes for CASSLGTGKSTDTQYF. This rearrangement joins TRBV7-6 to TRBJ2-3; TRBD1 agrees at 8 bases. CDR1 is SGHVS, CDR2 FNYEAQ, per germline. V lost 1 base and J lost 0; bases outside the gene matches: 3. This CDR3 contains 16 residues.

The V call is TRBV29-1, the J call TRBJ2-6; weak D call: TRBD1 (5 bases). CDR1 is SQVTM, CDR2 ANQGSEA, per germline. Trimming left V 5 bases short and J 0 bases short, with 14 bases between. This CDR3 region has 16 residues. The CDR3 here is CSVIRQGHSGANVLTF. The CDR3 DNA reads TGCAGCGTTATCAGGCAGGGCCACTCTGGGGCCAACGTCCTGACTTTC.

The rearrangement links TRBV9 to TRBJ1-1; D possibly corresponds to TRBD1 (5 bases). V lost 2 bases to trimming and J lost 3 bases, with 11 bases between them. The germline V gene encodes CDR1 SGDLS and CDR2 YYNGEE. The CDR3 extends over 14 amino acids. In nucleotides, the CDR3 is TGTGCCAGCAGCGTCGGGGGGGAGTACACTGAAGCTTTCTTT. The encoded protein is CASSVGGEYTEAFF. Variable domain in full (rest from reference TRBV9 and TRBJ1-1): DSGVTQTPKHLITATGQRVTLRCSPRSGDLSVYWYQQSLDQGLQFLIQYYNGEERAKGNILERFSAQQFPDLHSELNLSSLELGDSALYFCASSVGGEYTEAFFGQGTRLTVV.

This chain connects TRBV4-3 to TRBJ2-7; 10 bases agree with TRBD2. Germline assignment: CDR1 LGHNA and CDR2 YSLEER. This CDR3 spans 15 amino acids. V was pared by 1 base and J by 2 bases, with 2 bases of the junction left unmatched. The CDR3 region is CASSQGSGRAYEQYF. The CDR3 DNA is TGCGCCAGCAGCCAAGGAAGCGGGAGGGCCTACGAGCAGTACTTC.

This clone was seen only once. The V gene is TRBV7-6, the J gene TRBJ1-1; 7 bases fit TRBD1. Losses at the gene ends were 5 bases for V and 2 bases for J; bases not matched to a gene: 5. The CDR3 has 14 amino acids. The germline gives CDR1 SGHVS, CDR2 FNYEAQ. CDR3 in amino acids: CASSVDRVNTEAFF. The CDR3 nucleotides are TGTGCCAGCAGCGTTGACAGGGTCAACACTGAAGCTTTCTTT.

The chain uses TRBV7-6 and TRBJ2-3; 12 bases are a match to TRBD2. Losses at the gene ends were 2 bases for V and 0 bases for J; bases not matched to a gene: 3. The CDR3 length is 17 residues. Germline V gene lookup returns CDR1 SGHVS and CDR2 FNYEAQ. CDR3 in DNA: TGTGCCAGCAGCTTACGCGGGACTAGCGGGAGCACAGATACGCAGTATTTT. Translated, it gives CASSLRGTSGSTDTQYF. Full variable domain (remainder filled in from reference TRBV7-6 and TRBJ2-3): GAGVSQSPRYKVTKRGQDVALRCDPISGHVSLYWYRQALGQGPEFLTYFNYEAQQDKSGLPNDRFSAERPEGSISTLTIQRTEQRDSAMYRCASSLRGTSGSTDTQYFGPGTRLTVL.

The chain links TRBV30 to TRBJ2-1; 13 bases agree with TRBD2. The length of the CDR3 is 15 residues. Germline loops: CDR1 GTSNPN, CDR2 SVGIG (reference sequence). V dropped 2 bases and J dropped 8; count of bases not matched to a gene: 6. Written as DNA, the CDR3 is TGTGCCTGGAGTTCCGGGACTAGCGGGATTGATGAGCAGTTCTTC. It is translated as CAWSSGTSGIDEQFF.

The gene calls are TRBV15 and TRBJ2-1; TRBD2 matches 9 bases. Germline V gives CDR1 LNHNV, CDR2 YYDKDF (reference sequence). This CDR3 contains 18 residues. V shed 7 bases, J shed 4 bases, and the junction held 17 bases outside the gene matches. CDR3 nucleotide sequence: TGTGCCACCACCCCCTCGCTAGCGGGACGATTCTTTTACAATGAGCAGTTCTTC. It specifies CATTPSLAGRFFYNEQFF.

The genes are TRBV30 and TRBJ1-4; D uncertain. The germline V gene has CDR1 GTSNPN and CDR2 SVGIG (reference sequence). The CDR3 length is 11 residues. Trimming pared 4 bases from V and 5 bases from J, leaving 5 bases between. The CDR3 sequence is CAWKLNEKLFF. The CDR3 DNA reads TGTGCCTGGAAACTCAATGAAAAACTGTTTTTT.